This T cell receptor beta chain came from a study of vaccination and CD4 T cells after COVID-19 (dated by TCRdb to 2022 to 2024). Background on the whole study: Every convalescent patient had a positive nasal swab PCR test for SARS-CoV-2, with mild disease in 8 to 10 patients and severe disease in one. Participants received two doses of either the Pfizer-BioNTech BNT162b2 vaccine (n=8) or the Moderna mRNA-1273 vaccine (n=2). The convalescent cohort comprised six males and four females, including two Hispanic individuals, seven Caucasians, two Asians and one multiracial person. Post-vaccine blood samples were obtained a median of approximately 70 days after the second vaccine dose, with a range of roughly 14 to 241 days. Post-COVID blood samples from convalescent patients were collected a median of roughly 100 days after diagnosis, with a range of roughly 35 to 170 days. Culture stimuli were overlapping spike peptide pools from SARS-CoV-2 and from the common cold coronaviruses HCoV-NL63, HCoV-OC43 and HCoV-229E. In control cultures, a CEFX viral epitope pool was used as positive control, an HIV-1 Nef peptide pool was used as negative control, or no peptide was added. In about 11 COVID-19 convalescent patients and a few infection-naive healthy vaccine recipients, the spike-specific CD4+ TCR repertoire before mRNA vaccination was compared with the repertoire after mRNA vaccination.

Findings and caveats that apply to the study as a whole: Of the vaccine-specific clones in convalescent patients, 304 of 307, or nearly all, reacted only to SARS-CoV-2 spike and did not cross-react with common cold coronaviruses. Relatively few convalescent patients were included in the study, and early timepoints after natural infection were not analyzed. The median count of SARS-CoV-2-reactive clonotypes went up from approximately 20 after infection to a few dozen after vaccination, although the change was not significant. In convalescent patients, a median roughly 86% of post-vaccine SARS-CoV-2-reactive clones were detected only after vaccination, suggesting vaccine-specific priming.

Trimming costs V 4 bases and J 0 bases, and their ends lie 7 bases apart. From the germline V gene (reference sequence), CDR1 is DFQATT and CDR2 is SNEGSKA. Taken from cysteine to phenylalanine, the CDR3 has 12 residues. Kept here is only the CDR3 DNA, which spans 36 bases and is read in frame from base 1. The sample's treatment or condition, from its label and the paper: approximately nine-day PBMC culture with coronavirus spike peptide pools or control peptides (ViraFEST assay). To expand antigen-specific T cells with peptide pools and then pick out the expanded clonotypes through TCR sequencing, the study relied on the ViraFEST assay. Positive SARS-CoV-2 PCR tests in the convalescent patients dated from March to December 2020, before Alpha, Beta and Delta variants emerged in the United States. Each well held 1.5 million to 2.5 million PBMCs cultured with around 9 ug/ml peptide pools in IMDM containing around 5.5% human AB serum and around 10 IU/ml IL-2. Half of the culture medium was replaced with fresh IL-2-containing medium on days 3 and 7. After 10 days of culture, CD4+ T cells were isolated by negative selection using the EasySep CD4+ T cell isolation kit. PBMCs were separated from whole blood using Ficoll-Paque Plus gradient centrifugation and then either used fresh or cryopreserved at -140C. In general, triplicate wells were set up for every culture condition.

Receptor amplification or capture employed PCR. TCR sequencing of DNA from cultured CD4+ T cells used the Oncomine TCR Beta short-read assay at the Johns Hopkins FTIC core. The QIAamp micro DNA kit was used to extract genomic DNA from the cultured CD4+ T cells. Oncomine TCR Beta libraries from cultured CD4+ T cells were pooled using unique dual indexes and sequenced on an Illumina iSeq 100. The published analysis was carried out like this. Non-productive sequences were removed, and CDR3s not starting with C, not ending with F or W, or shorter than 7 amino acids were discarded. The MANAFEST web application was used to identify antigen-specific clonotypes by comparing peptide-stimulated wells against reference wells and other culture wells. An FDR below 0.05, an odds ratio above 5, and a productive frequency above 0.1% in at least two of three replicate wells were required for clones to be considered positive. A clonotype counted as cross-reactive if it showed significant expansion both in the SARS-CoV-2 spike wells and in at least one common cold coronavirus spike condition. Levenshtein distances (stringdist) and unrooted phylogenetic trees (ape) in R version 3.6.1 were used to assess CDR3 homology. The public sequencing data were trimmed at Q25 with fastp and processed into clonotypes with MiXCR by TCRdb, which kept only in-frame beta chains. Every distinct CDR3 protein forms one entry, paired with its most common genes and DNA. In this record, the V and J calls reflect TCRdb's handling and not the investigators' own analysis. The sample includes around 13,000 distinct CDR3 sequences, with roughly a third observed a single time. Of the sample, 9% to 14% falls within the top ten clones.

Comments on this clonotype: It has no known antigen specificity. No base qualities exist here, and no much larger clone lies one base off it.

Rearrangement joined TRBV20-1 to TRBJ2-7; no D gene can be assigned with confidence. Source material: CD4+ T cells from blood, cultured in vitro. This clonotype was sampled from a human donor who had recovered from COVID-19. The DNA sequence is as follows: TGCAGTGCTAACACAGCCTCCTACGAGCAGTACTTC. Its protein product is CSANTASYEQYF.